The source of this T cell receptor beta chain is a study of blood T cell repertoires in COVID-19 (dated by TCRdb to 2018 to 2021). Regarding the study in general: The collaborator samples originated in the United States, Italy and Spain and spanned the acute and convalescent phases of COVID-19. The prospective study material was composed of cDNA or gDNA derived from T cells, B-cell-depleted T cells, or PBMCs. The dataset comprised deeply sampled blood TCRbeta repertoires from subjects exposed to, actively infected with, or recovered from COVID-19. The repertoires were made available in a free public database intended to serve as a resource for research on the immune response to SARS-CoV-2. Samples were obtained from the ongoing ImmuneRACE study (first 160 participants) and from 950 to 1,500 subjects provided by 6 global collaborators. Sample metadata almost always included a de-identified subject ID, COVID-19 status, age in years and sex. HLA class I and class II types, where available, came from metadata supplied by the sample provider rather than from assay-based typing. The full study reports these points: Clinical and demographic metadata were provided uncurated, with the amount varying by source and participant.

The immunoSEQ Assay, a bias-controlled multiplex PCR, was used to amplify TCRbeta CDR3 regions from genomic DNA. In the paper's pipeline: The number of nucleated cells in each sample was estimated from the amplification of reference gene primers within the assay. To quantify the absolute abundance of each unique TCRbeta CDR3 rearrangement, sequence reads were collapsed and filtered. Productive Simpson clonality was computed per sample as the square root of Simpson's diversity index over productive rearrangements. This is the immuneACCESS table as TCRdb keeps it, with only in-frame sequences that have V and J called. A part of the clones is gone; compared with another copy, unresolved V genes explain less than half, and the rest is unexplained. The DNA was the basis for D and trimming; V, J and clone size are from that table. For this sample the table gives fewer than 450,000 clones, of which more than 75% were detected only once. The ten largest clonotypes hold about 6% of the sample.

Points on this clone: What this receptor recognizes is not known. Per-base quality was not reported, and no clone a single base away is much larger than it. The same CDR3 also results from other DNA sequences found in this sample.

In Seattle, one collaborating source enrolled patients while the infection was active and tracked those patients longitudinally over the course of disease. Each collaborating institution followed its own protocols to collect whole blood in K2EDTA tubes. For TCRbeta analysis, collaborators shipped samples in one of three forms: frozen whole blood, isolated PBMCs, or DNA extracted from either of those sample types. Reading from cysteine to phenylalanine, the CDR3 counts 10 amino acids. Just CDR3 DNA is preserved here, 30 bases in frame from base 1. V is clipped by 7 bases and J by 1 base, and the sequence between their germline boundaries is 4 bases long. CDR1 SQVTM and CDR2 ANQGSEA are derived from the germline V gene.

The rearrangement combines TRBV29-1 with TRBJ1-1; the D gene lacks a confident call. The TCR sequence derives from a woman between 50 and 59 years old with COVID-19, enrolled during active disease. The sequencing sample was made of peripheral blood. The DNA sequence is given as TGCAGCGGCGAGAACACTGAAGCTTTCTTT. Translated, this is CSGENTEAFF.